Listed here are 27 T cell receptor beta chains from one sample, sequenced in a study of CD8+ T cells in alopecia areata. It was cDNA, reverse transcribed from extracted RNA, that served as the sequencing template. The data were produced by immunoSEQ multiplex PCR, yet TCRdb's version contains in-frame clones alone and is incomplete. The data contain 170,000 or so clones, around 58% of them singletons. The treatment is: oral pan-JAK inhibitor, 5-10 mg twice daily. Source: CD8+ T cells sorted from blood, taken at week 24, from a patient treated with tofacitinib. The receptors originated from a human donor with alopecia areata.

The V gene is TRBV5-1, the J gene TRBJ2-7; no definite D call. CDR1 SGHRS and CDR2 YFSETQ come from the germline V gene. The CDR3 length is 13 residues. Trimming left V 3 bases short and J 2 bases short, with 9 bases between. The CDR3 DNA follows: TGCGCCAGCAGCTCAGACAACCCCTACGAGCAGTACTTC. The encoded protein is CASSSDNPYEQYF.

CDR3 bases: TGTGCCAGCAGTGAGGACAGCTCTGGGGCCAACGTCCTGACTTTC. Protein product: CASSEDSSGANVLTF. The chain couples TRBV6-4 to TRBJ2-6; D is possibly TRBD1 (6 bases). The V end lost 3 bases, the J end lost 0 bases, and 6 bases lay between the germline ends. Looked up from germline, CDR1 is MRHNA and CDR2 is SNTAGT. The CDR3 spans 15 residues.

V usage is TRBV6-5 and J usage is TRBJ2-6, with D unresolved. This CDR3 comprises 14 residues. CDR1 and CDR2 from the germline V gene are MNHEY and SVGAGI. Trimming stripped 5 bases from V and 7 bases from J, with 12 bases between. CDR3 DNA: TGTGCCAGCAGTCCATCTCTAGTAGCCAACGTCCTGACTTTC. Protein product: CASSPSLVANVLTF.

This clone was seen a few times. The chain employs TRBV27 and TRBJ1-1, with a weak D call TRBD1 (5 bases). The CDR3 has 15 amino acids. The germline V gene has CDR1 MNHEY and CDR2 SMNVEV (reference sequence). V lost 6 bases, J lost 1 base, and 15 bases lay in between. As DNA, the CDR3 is TGTGCCAGCAGCTCTCCGGGACTTCGGAACACTGAAGCTTTCTTT. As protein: CASSSPGLRNTEAFF.

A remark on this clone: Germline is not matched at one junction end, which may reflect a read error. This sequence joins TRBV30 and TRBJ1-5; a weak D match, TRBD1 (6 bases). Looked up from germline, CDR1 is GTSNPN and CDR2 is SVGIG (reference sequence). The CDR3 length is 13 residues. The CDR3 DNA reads TGTGCCTGGAGTGGGACAGATAATCGGCCCCAGCATTTT. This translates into CAWSGTDNRPQHF.

This chain's CDR3 is CASSISLLSYNEQFF. In DNA, the CDR3 is TGTGCCAGTAGTATATCTCTTCTCTCCTACAATGAGCAGTTCTTC. The chain employs TRBV19 and TRBJ2-1; D remains unclear. Trimming pared 2 bases from V and 0 bases from J, leaving 8 bases between. The CDR3 spans 15 residues. The V gene's germline CDR1 is LNHDA and CDR2 SQIVND (reference sequence). The variable domain in full, completed from reference TRBV19 and TRBJ2-1, reads DGGITQSPKYLFRKEGQNVTLSCEQNLNHDAMYWYRQDPGQGLRLIYYSQIVNDFQKGDIAEGYSVSREKKESFPLTVTSAQKNPTAFYLCASSISLLSYNEQFFGPGTRLTVL.

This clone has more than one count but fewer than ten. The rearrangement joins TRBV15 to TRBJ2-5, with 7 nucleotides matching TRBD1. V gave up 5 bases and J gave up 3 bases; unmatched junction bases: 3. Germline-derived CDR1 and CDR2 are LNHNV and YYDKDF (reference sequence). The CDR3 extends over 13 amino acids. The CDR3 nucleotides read TGTGCCACCAGCGGGCAGGGGGAAGAGACCCAGTACTTC. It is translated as CATSGQGEETQYF.

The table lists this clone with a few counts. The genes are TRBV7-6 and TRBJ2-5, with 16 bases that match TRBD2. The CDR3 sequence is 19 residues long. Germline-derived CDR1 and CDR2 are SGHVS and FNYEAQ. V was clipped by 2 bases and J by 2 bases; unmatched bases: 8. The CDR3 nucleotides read TGTGCCAGCAGCTTACCTCCGGGACTAGCGGGAGGGTGGCAAGAGACCCAGTACTTC. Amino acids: CASSLPPGLAGGWQETQYF.

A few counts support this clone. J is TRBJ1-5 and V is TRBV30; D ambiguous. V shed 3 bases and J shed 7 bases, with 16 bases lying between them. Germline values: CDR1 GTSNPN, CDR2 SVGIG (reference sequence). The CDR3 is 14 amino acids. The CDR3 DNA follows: TGTGCCTGGAGGCCCCTAGGGAGGGCCCAGCCCCAGCATTTT. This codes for CAWRPLGRAQPQHF.

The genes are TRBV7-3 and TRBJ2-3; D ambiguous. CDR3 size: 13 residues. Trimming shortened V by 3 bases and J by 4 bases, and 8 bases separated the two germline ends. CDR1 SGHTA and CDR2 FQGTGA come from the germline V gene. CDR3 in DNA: TGTGCCAGCAGCTTGATCTGGCCAGATACGCAGTATTTT. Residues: CASSLIWPDTQYF.

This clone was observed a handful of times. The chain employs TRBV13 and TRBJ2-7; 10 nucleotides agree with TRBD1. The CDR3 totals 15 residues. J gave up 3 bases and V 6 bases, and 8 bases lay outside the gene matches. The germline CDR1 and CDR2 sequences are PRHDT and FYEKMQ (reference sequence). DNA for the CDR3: TGTGCCAGCAGTATCGGACAGGGGGGACGCTACGAGCAGTACTTC. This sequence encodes CASSIGQGGRYEQYF.

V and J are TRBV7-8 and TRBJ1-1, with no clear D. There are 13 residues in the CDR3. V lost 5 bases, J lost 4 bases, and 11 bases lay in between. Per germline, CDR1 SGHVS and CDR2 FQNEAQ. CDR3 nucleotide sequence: TGTGCCAGCAGCAAGGAGAGGGTCACTGAAGCTTTCTTT. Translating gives CASSKERVTEAFF.

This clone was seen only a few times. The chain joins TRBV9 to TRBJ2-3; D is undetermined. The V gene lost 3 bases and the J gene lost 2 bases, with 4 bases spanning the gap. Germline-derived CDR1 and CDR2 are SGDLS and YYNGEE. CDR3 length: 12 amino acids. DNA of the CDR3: TGTGCCAGCAGCGCGTACACAGATACGCAGTATTTT. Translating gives CASSAYTDTQYF.

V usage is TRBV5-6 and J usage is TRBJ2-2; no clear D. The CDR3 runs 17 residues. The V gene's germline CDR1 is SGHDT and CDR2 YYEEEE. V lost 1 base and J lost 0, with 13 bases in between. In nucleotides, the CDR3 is TGTGCCAGCAGCTTGTTTCCGGCGGACGCGAACACCGGGGAGCTGTTTTTT. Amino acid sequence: CASSLFPADANTGELFF.

The chain's CDR3 is CSAIPLGHGTEAFF. DNA of the CDR3: TGCAGCGCAATTCCCCTCGGACACGGCACTGAAGCTTTCTTT. The chain carries TRBV29-1 and TRBJ1-1; a weak D match, TRBD1 (5 bases). The V gene's germline CDR1 is SQVTM and CDR2 ANQGSEA. This CDR3 has 14 amino acids. The germline V and J ends were trimmed by 7 bases and 4 bases, with 19 bases remaining between them.

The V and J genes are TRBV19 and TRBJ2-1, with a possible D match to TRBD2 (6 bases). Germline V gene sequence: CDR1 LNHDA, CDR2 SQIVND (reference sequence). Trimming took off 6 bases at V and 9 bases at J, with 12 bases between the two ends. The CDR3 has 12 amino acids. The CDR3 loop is CASRLGGGEQFF. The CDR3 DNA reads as TGTGCCAGTAGGCTGGGGGGAGGTGAGCAGTTCTTC.

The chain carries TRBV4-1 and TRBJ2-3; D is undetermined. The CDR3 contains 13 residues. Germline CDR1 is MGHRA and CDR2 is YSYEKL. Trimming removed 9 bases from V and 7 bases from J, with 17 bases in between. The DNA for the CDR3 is TGCGCCAGTAGAACTCAAAACTCAAATACGCAGTATTTT. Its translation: CASRTQNSNTQYF.

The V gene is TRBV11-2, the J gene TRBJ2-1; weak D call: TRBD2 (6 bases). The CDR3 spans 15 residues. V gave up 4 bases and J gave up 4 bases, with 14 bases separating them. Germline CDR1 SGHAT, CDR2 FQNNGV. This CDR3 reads CASSSREVIYNEQFF. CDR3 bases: TGTGCCAGCAGCTCGAGGGAGGTGATATACAATGAGCAGTTCTTC. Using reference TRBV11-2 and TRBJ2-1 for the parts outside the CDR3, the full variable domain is EAGVAQSPRYKIIEKRQSVAFWCNPISGHATLYWYQQILGQGPKLLIQFQNNGVVDDSQLPKDRFSAERLKGVDSTLKIQPAKLEDSAVYLCASSSREVIYNEQFFGPGTRLTVL.

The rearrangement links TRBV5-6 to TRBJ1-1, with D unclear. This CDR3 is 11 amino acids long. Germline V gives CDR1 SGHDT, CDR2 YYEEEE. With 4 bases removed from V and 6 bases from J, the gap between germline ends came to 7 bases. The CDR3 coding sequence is TGTGCCAGCAGCGATGGGTCTGAAGCTTTCTTT. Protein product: CASSDGSEAFF.

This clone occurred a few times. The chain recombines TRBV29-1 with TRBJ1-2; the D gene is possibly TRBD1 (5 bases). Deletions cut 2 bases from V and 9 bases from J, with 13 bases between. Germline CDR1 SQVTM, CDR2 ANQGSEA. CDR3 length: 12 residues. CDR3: CSVESSGGSYTF. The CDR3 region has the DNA TGCAGCGTTGAATCTTCGGGGGGGAGCTACACCTTC.

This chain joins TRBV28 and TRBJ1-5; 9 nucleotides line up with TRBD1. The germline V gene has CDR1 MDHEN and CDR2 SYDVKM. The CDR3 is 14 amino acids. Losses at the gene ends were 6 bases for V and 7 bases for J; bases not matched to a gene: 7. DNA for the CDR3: TGTGCCAGCAGCCCTGTACAGGGGGCCCAGCCCCAGCATTTT. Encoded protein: CASSPVQGAQPQHF. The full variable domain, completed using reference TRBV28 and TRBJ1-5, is DVKVTQSSRYLVKRTGEKVFLECVQDMDHENMFWYRQDPGLGLRLIYFSYDVKMKEKGDIPEGYSVSREKKERFSLILESASTNQTSMYLCASSPVQGAQPQHFGDGTRLSIL.

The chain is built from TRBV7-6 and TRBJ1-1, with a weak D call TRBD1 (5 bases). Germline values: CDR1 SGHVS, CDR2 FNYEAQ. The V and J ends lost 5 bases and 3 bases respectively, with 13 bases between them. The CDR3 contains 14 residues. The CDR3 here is CASSPRGGYTEAFF. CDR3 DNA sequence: TGTGCCAGCAGCCCCCGTGGGGGGTACACTGAAGCTTTCTTT.

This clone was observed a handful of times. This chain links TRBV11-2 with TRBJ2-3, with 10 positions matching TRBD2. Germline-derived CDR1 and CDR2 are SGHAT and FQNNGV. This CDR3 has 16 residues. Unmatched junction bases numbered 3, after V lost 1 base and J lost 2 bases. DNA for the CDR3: TGTGCCAGCAGCTTAGTAGCGGGGGGCTCCACAGATACGCAGTATTTT. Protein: CASSLVAGGSTDTQYF.

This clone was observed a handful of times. CDR3 region: CASSYRTGFDGYTF. In DNA, the CDR3 is TGTGCCAGCAGTTACCGAACAGGGTTCGATGGCTACACCTTC. V and J are TRBV6-5 and TRBJ1-2; D may be TRBD1 (6 bases). The CDR3 loop spans 14 amino acids. CDR1 is MNHEY and CDR2 is SVGAGI in the germline V gene. The ends were cut back, 2 bases at V and 6 bases at J, with 13 bases in the middle.

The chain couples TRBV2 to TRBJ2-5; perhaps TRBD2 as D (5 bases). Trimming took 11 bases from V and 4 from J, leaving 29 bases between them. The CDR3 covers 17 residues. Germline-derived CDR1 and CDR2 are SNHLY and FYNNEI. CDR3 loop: CALGRSIAQDSRETQYF. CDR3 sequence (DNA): TGTGCCCTAGGACGGTCGATAGCGCAGGATTCGAGAGAGACCCAGTACTTC.

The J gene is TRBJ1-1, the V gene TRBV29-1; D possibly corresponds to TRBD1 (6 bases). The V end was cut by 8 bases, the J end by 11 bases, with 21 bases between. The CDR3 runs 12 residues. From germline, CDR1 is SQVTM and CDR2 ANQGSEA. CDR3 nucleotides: TGCAGCCATTACAGGGCATCTAGGGGGGCTTTCTTT. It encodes CSHYRASRGAFF.

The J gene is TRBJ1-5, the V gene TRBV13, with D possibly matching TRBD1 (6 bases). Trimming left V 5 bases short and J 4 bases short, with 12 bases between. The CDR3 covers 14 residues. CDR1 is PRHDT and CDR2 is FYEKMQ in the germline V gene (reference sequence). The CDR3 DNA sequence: TGTGCCAGCAGCCGGAGGGACAAAAATCAGCCCCAGCATTTT. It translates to CASSRRDKNQPQHF.